These 23 T cell receptor beta chains came from one sample sequenced in a study of a mutant IDH1 vaccine in newly diagnosed glioma. Clones were sequenced by immunoSEQ multiplex PCR, and TCRdb holds only the in-frame ones, with some missing. This table holds roughly 43,000 clones, approximately 76% found once. Time point of the sample: week 23, last vaccination. It was 300 ug of mutant IDH1 20-mer peptide that made up each vaccine dose, given with topical imiquimod. Which antigens these TCRs recognize remains unknown. Sequencing was performed on PBMCs, taken from a glioma patient whose treatment included an IDH1 peptide vaccine. Receptors originate from a man aged 50-60 years with glioma.

This clone has a single count. The gene calls are TRBV6-5 and TRBJ2-7; the D is unclear. This CDR3 region has 15 residues. Trimming cost V 0 bases and J 2 bases, with 11 bases left between them. Germline lookup yields CDR1 MNHEY and CDR2 SVGAGI. The CDR3: CASSYSRVGTYEQYF. CDR3 nucleotides: TGTGCCAGCAGTTACTCACGAGTGGGTACCTACGAGCAGTACTTC.

The CDR3 region is CASSLIRGGLPEAFF. CDR3 DNA sequence: TGTGCCAGCAGCCTAATACGGGGAGGGTTGCCTGAAGCTTTCTTT. The chain couples TRBV7-9 to TRBJ1-1; D call uncertain. V was pared by 5 bases and J by 6 bases, with 19 bases between. The germline gives CDR1 SEHNR, CDR2 FQNEAQ (reference sequence). CDR3 length: 15 amino acids.

This clone was counted once. The rearrangement links TRBV29-1 to TRBJ2-7, with D maybe TRBD2 (6 bases). This CDR3 is 16 amino acids long. In germline, CDR1 is SQVTM, CDR2 ANQGSEA. V was cut by 0 bases and J by 1 base, with 16 bases left in between. The CDR3 spells CSVEEKAGSGSYEQYF. Written as DNA, the CDR3 is TGCAGCGTTGAAGAGAAGGCAGGGAGCGGGTCCTACGAGCAGTACTTC.

V usage is TRBV18 and J usage is TRBJ2-1, with D possibly called TRBD1 or TRBD2 (5 bases each). There are 12 residues in the CDR3. V was clipped by 3 bases and J by 7 bases, with 7 bases between them. Germline-derived CDR1 and CDR2 are KGHSH and LQKENI. In nucleotides, the CDR3 is TGTGCCAGCTCACCTGGGGGAAATGAGCAGTTCTTC. This codes for CASSPGGNEQFF.

The chain links TRBV5-6 to TRBJ1-4, with no clear D. Trimming left V 0 bases short and J 5 bases short, with 5 bases between. The CDR3 consists of 13 residues. Germline V lookup: CDR1 SGHDT, CDR2 YYEEEE. The DNA for the CDR3 is TGTGCCAGCAGCTTGGGGCTGAATGAAAAACTGTTTTTT. Amino acids: CASSLGLNEKLFF.

This clone turned up a few times. The chain combines TRBV30 with TRBJ1-1; D gene uncertain. V was trimmed by 4 bases and J by 2 bases, leaving 14 bases between them. The CDR3 is 14 amino acids. Germline V gene lookup returns CDR1 GTSNPN and CDR2 SVGIG (reference sequence). CDR3 sequence reads: CAWINPQRNTEAFF. The CDR3 nucleotides read TGTGCCTGGATCAACCCCCAGAGAAACACTGAAGCTTTCTTT.

V and J are TRBV6-6 and TRBJ1-5; D uncertain. The CDR3 contains 14 residues. Per the germline V gene, CDR1 is MNHNY and CDR2 is SVGAGI (reference sequence). Trimming removed 8 bases from V and 1 base from J, with 12 bases in between. The CDR3 is CASDGSGSNQPQHF. The CDR3 region has the DNA TGTGCCAGCGACGGGAGTGGGAGCAATCAGCCCCAGCATTTT.

J is TRBJ1-2 and V is TRBV5-4, with D possibly matching TRBD1 (5 bases). The CDR3 is 15 amino acids. V was clipped by 2 bases and J by 0 bases, with 11 bases between them. Germline CDR1 SGHNT, CDR2 YYREEE (reference sequence). The CDR3 nucleotides are TGTGCCAGCAGCTTCGCAGGGAAAGCTAACTATGGCTACACCTTC. It translates to CASSFAGKANYGYTF.

V is TRBV5-6 and J is TRBJ2-5; TRBD2 aligns across 13 bases. This CDR3 region has 17 residues. In germline, CDR1 is SGHDT, CDR2 YYEEEE. J was trimmed by 0 bases and V by 2 bases; bases with no gene match: 4. CDR3 nucleotide sequence: TGTGCCAGCAGCTTCTCCACTAGCGGGGGGGACCAAGAGACCCAGTACTTC. Amino acid sequence: CASSFSTSGGDQETQYF. Using reference TRBV5-6 and TRBJ2-5 for the parts outside the CDR3, the full variable domain is DAGVTQSPTHLIKTRGQQVTLRCSPKSGHDTVSWYQQALGQGPQFIFQYYEEEERQRGNFPDRFSGHQFPNYSSELNVNALLLGDSALYLCASSFSTSGGDQETQYFGPGTRLLVL.

This sequence joins TRBV6-5 and TRBJ1-1; D unclear. Trimming shortened V by 6 bases and J by 11 bases, and 13 bases separated the two germline ends. The CDR3 is made up of 11 amino acids. Germline V gene data show CDR1 as MNHEY and CDR2 as SVGAGI. CDR3: CASSRASVAFF. The CDR3 nucleotides read TGTGCCAGCAGCCGGGCTTCGGTGGCTTTCTTT.

V is TRBV5-1 and J is TRBJ2-2, with 11 bases identical to TRBD2. The CDR3 is 17 amino acids. Per the germline V gene, CDR1 is SGHRS and CDR2 is YFSETQ. V shed 0 bases and J 4 bases; nucleotides not matched to a gene: 5. The DNA of the CDR3 is TGCGCCAGCAGCTTGGAGACTAGCGGGGTTTTCACCGGGGAGCTGTTTTTT. Its protein is CASSLETSGVFTGELFF.

V usage is TRBV25-1 and J usage is TRBJ1-4; D is perhaps TRBD1 (6 bases). This CDR3 is 16 amino acids long. Trimming pared 1 base from V and 4 bases from J, leaving 13 bases between. The germline gives CDR1 MGHDK, CDR2 SYGVNS. Here the CDR3 reads CASSESAGANNEKLFF. Here the CDR3 DNA reads TGTGCCAGCAGTGAATCAGCAGGGGCCAATAATGAAAAACTGTTTTTT.

This clone was found once. J is TRBJ2-4 and V is TRBV9, with D perhaps matching TRBD1 (6 bases). This CDR3 contains 12 residues. Germline values: CDR1 SGDLS, CDR2 YYNGEE. V gave up 4 bases and J gave up 8 bases, with 10 bases separating them. The CDR3 DNA is TGTGCCAGCAGCCCGGACAGTTACATTCAGTACTTC. Translation gives CASSPDSYIQYF. The whole variable domain, filled in from reference TRBV9 and TRBJ2-4, reads DSGVTQTPKHLITATGQRVTLRCSPRSGDLSVYWYQQSLDQGLQFLIQYYNGEERAKGNILERFSAQQFPDLHSELNLSSLELGDSALYFCASSPDSYIQYFGAGTRLSVL.

V usage is TRBV5-6 and J usage is TRBJ2-6; 11 bases line up with TRBD2. CDR1 SGHDT and CDR2 YYEEEE come from the germline V gene. This CDR3 is built from 16 residues. Trimming took 9 bases from V and 0 from J; bases not matched to a gene: 5. Written as DNA, the CDR3 is TGTGCCAACCTAGCGGGGGGCTTCTCTGGGGCCAACGTCCTGACTTTC. This sequence encodes CANLAGGFSGANVLTF.

J is TRBJ1-4 and V is TRBV4-3, with TRBD1 matching over 8 bases. CDR3 length: 17 residues. The junction had 10 bases not matched to a gene; V was cut back by 0 bases and J by 7 bases. The germline V gene encodes CDR1 LGHNA and CDR2 YSLEER. The CDR3: CASSQDGVTGAIEKLFF. The DNA for the CDR3 is TGCGCCAGCAGCCAAGATGGGGTGACAGGGGCGATTGAAAAACTGTTTTTT.

This sequence joins TRBV28 and TRBJ2-7, with D possibly called TRBD1 or TRBD2 (5 bases each). CDR1 MDHEN and CDR2 SYDVKM come from the germline V gene. This CDR3 region has 13 residues. V was pared by 6 bases and J by 3 bases, with 12 bases between. This CDR3 reads CASRGTPGYEQYF. CDR3 bases: TGTGCCAGCAGGGGGACCCCTGGCTACGAGCAGTACTTC. Looking up the rest from reference TRBV28 and TRBJ2-7 gives the full variable domain: DVKVTQSSRYLVKRTGEKVFLECVQDMDHENMFWYRQDPGLGLRLIYFSYDVKMKEKGDIPEGYSVSREKKERFSLILESASTNQTSMYLCASRGTPGYEQYFGPGTRLTVT.

This clone turned up a few times. J is TRBJ1-3 and V is TRBV2; D gene ambiguous. The V gene lost 8 bases and the J gene lost 0 bases, with 11 bases spanning the gap. The length of the CDR3 is 14 residues. The germline V gene encodes CDR1 SNHLY and CDR2 FYNNEI. CDR3 in DNA: TGTGCCAGCGTTGGACTGATCTCTGGAAACACCATATATTTT. This gives the protein CASVGLISGNTIYF.

V gene TRBV30 combines with J gene TRBJ1-5, with D perhaps matching TRBD1 (5 bases). This CDR3 is 15 amino acids long. Germline V gene lookup returns CDR1 GTSNPN and CDR2 SVGIG (reference sequence). The V end lost 0 bases, the J end lost 5 bases, and 14 bases lay between the germline ends. The DNA of the CDR3 is TGTGCCTGGAGTGTACAGGTCGGGCACCATCAGCCCCAGCATTTT. It specifies CAWSVQVGHHQPQHF.

This clone was seen a few times. V and J are TRBV5-4 and TRBJ1-2; D possibly corresponds to TRBD1 (6 bases). Trimming left V 5 bases short and J 4 bases short, with 12 bases between. This CDR3 spans 13 amino acids. The germline gives CDR1 SGHNT, CDR2 YYREEE (reference sequence). CDR3 sequence: CASRSDSLYGYTF. CDR3 sequence (DNA): TGTGCCAGCAGGTCGGACAGCCTCTATGGCTACACCTTC.

This clone is termed medium-sized. The chain links TRBV4-3 to TRBJ1-1, with 8 bases that match TRBD1. Germline CDR1 and CDR2: LGHNA and YSLEER. The CDR3 sequence is 15 residues long. With 4 bases clipped from V and 2 bases from J, the junction kept 6 bases outside the gene matches. Here the CDR3 DNA reads TGCGCCAGCAGCCTCGGGACAGGCCTAAACACTGAAGCTTTCTTT. Translating it yields CASSLGTGLNTEAFF.

The chain carries TRBV13 and TRBJ2-7; D tentatively fits TRBD1 or TRBD2 (6 bases each). The CDR3 has 13 amino acids. Trimming took 6 bases from V and 7 from J, leaving 16 bases between them. CDR1 is PRHDT and CDR2 is FYEKMQ in the germline V gene (reference sequence). CDR3 bases: TGTGCCAGCAGTAACCAACAGGGAGGTGAGCAGTACTTC. Translation: CASSNQQGGEQYF.

The chain carries TRBV9 and TRBJ2-5; TRBD2 matches 8 bases. CDR3 length equals 15 residues. Unmatched junction bases numbered 9, after V lost 3 bases and J lost 5 bases. Germline loops: CDR1 SGDLS, CDR2 YYNGEE. The DNA of the CDR3 is TGTGCCAGCAGCGCCCAACGGGGGGGCCTGGAGACCCAGTACTTC. Amino acid sequence: CASSAQRGGLETQYF.

The gene calls are TRBV4-3 and TRBJ2-3, with D possibly TRBD1 on 6 matching bases. V lost 0 bases and J 4 bases, leaving 20 bases between the germline ends. The CDR3 totals 18 residues. Germline loops: CDR1 LGHNA, CDR2 YSLEER. The CDR3 bases are TGCGCCAGCAGCCAAGATAGGGTACAGGGTACCGGTTCAGATACGCAGTATTTT. This gives the protein CASSQDRVQGTGSDTQYF.